The rows below give T cell receptor beta chains drawn from one sample of a study of cytomegalovirus exposure and HLA in healthy donors. Method: immunoSEQ multiplex PCR; TCRdb's copy keeps in-frame clones and lacks some. Of some 190,000 clones listed, about 9.4% are singletons. The sequenced sample was PBMCs. The receptors originated from a woman aged 25 to 39 in good health and CMV-seropositive. Each CDR3 is given with its conserved first and last residue. The D gene is left open where the match is weak. Clone sizes are given selectively: once, few, many, or a class where the clone is expanded.

TGTGCCAGCAGCCCCGGACTAGCGGTATCCTACGAGCAGTACTTC | CASSPGLAVSYEQYF | . | TRBV11-2 | TRBD2 | TRBJ2-7
TGCGCCAGCAGTGAGGGGGCCTCCTACAATGAGCAGTTCTTC | CASSEGASYNEQFF | few | TRBV10-2 | . | TRBJ2-1
TGCGCCAGCAGTCAGACGACAGGGCCGGTTTCTAATGAGCAGTTCTTC | CASSQTTGPVSNEQFF | . | TRBV5-1 | TRBD1 | TRBJ2-1
TGTGCCAGCATCCTTACGGGGGTAGGCTACGAGCAGTACTTC | CASILTGVGYEQYF | few | TRBV6-1 | . | TRBJ2-7
TGTGCCAGTAGACTAGCGGTAGCAGATACGCAGTATTTT | CASRLAVADTQYF | few | TRBV6-5 | TRBD2 | TRBJ2-3
TGTGCCTGGAGCCCGATTCGGACAGGGGGACCTTATGGCTACACCTTC | CAWSPIRTGGPYGYTF | . | TRBV30 | TRBD1 | TRBJ1-2
TGTGCCAGCAGTCCGCGGGGCTACGAGCAGTACTTC | CASSPRGYEQYF | . | TRBV2 | . | TRBJ2-7
TGTGCCAGCAAGGGACTAGCGGGAGTAGAGACCCAGTACTTC | CASKGLAGVETQYF | few | TRBV2 | TRBD2 | TRBJ2-5
TGTGCCAGCAGTCCCGGCGCGGGAGCCTACAATGAGCAGTTCTTC | CASSPGAGAYNEQFF | . | TRBV6-5 | TRBD2 | TRBJ2-1
TGTGCCAGTATCCCGGACAGGGGTTATATGAGGACTGAAGCTTTCTTT | CASIPDRGYMRTEAFF | . | TRBV19 | TRBD1 | TRBJ1-1
TGCGCCAGCAGTGAACAGGGGGATACGCAGTATTTT | CASSEQGDTQYF | few | TRBV10-2 | TRBD1 | TRBJ2-3
TGTGCCAGCAGTGATGTTGGGACTAGCGATACGTACTTC | CASSDVGTSDTYF | . | TRBV2 | TRBD2 | TRBJ2-4
TGTGCCAGCTCACCACACCAGGGGGCCTACGAGCAGTACTTC | CASSPHQGAYEQYF | . | TRBV18 | TRBD1 | TRBJ2-7
TGTGCCAGCAGCTTGGCGGGAGGTCAAGAGACCCAGTACTTC | CASSLAGGQETQYF | few | TRBV5-4 | TRBD2 | TRBJ2-5
TGTGCCAGCAGCTTGTGGCTGGCCTCCTACGAGCAGTACTTC | CASSLWLASYEQYF | few | TRBV5-5 | . | TRBJ2-7
TGTGCCAGCAAGGGGGACAGGGGACTTAACTATGGCTACACCTTC | CASKGDRGLNYGYTF | . | TRBV2 | TRBD1 | TRBJ1-2
TGCGCCAGCAGCTTGGGCGGACAGCGCGCACGAAAACTGTTTTTT | CASSLGGQRARKLFF | . | TRBV5-1 | . | TRBJ1-4
TGTGCCAGCAGTTCGCCAGGTAGCTACCGGGACTCCCGTGACGAGCAGTACTTC | CASSSPGSYRDSRDEQYF | few | TRBV28 | . | TRBJ2-7
TGCAGCACCTCCCCTGGGGCAGGATATGGCTACACCTTC | CSTSPGAGYGYTF | . | TRBV29-1 | . | TRBJ1-2
TGCAGCGCTAGTGCCGACAGGGACTATGGCTACACCTTC | CSASADRDYGYTF | . | TRBV29-1 | TRBD1 | TRBJ1-2
TGCAGCGTCGAACAGGGGAACGATGAGCAGTTCTTC | CSVEQGNDEQFF | . | TRBV29-1 | TRBD1 | TRBJ2-1
TGTGCCTGGAGGGGACTAGCGGGGGGGAACACCGGGGAGCTGTTTTTT | CAWRGLAGGNTGELFF | few | TRBV30 | TRBD2 | TRBJ2-2
TGTGCCAGCAGCTTAGTTGCAGGTCCCTACGAGCAGTACTTC | CASSLVAGPYEQYF | . | TRBV7-8 | . | TRBJ2-7
TGTGCCAGTAACGGGGGACAGGGATACCAGCCCCAGCATTTT | CASNGGQGYQPQHF | few | TRBV19 | TRBD1 | TRBJ1-5
TGTGCCAGCGGACTGACTAGCGGGAGGACAGTAAACGAGCAGTACTTC | CASGLTSGRTVNEQYF | few | TRBV28 | TRBD2 | TRBJ2-7
TGTGCCAGCAGCCAAGGAGTGGATACGCAGTATTTT | CASSQGVDTQYF | . | TRBV4-2 | . | TRBJ2-3
TGTGCCAGCAGTTACAGACAGGGACCCGAGACCCAGTACTTC | CASSYRQGPETQYF | few | TRBV7-8 | TRBD1 | TRBJ2-5
TGTGCCAGCAGCTTCTTCTCATCGGGAATGAATGAGCAGTTCTTC | CASSFFSSGMNEQFF | few | TRBV11-3 | . | TRBJ2-1
TGTGCCAGCAGCTCGGGTTGGACTCCCTGGGCGGCAGATACGCAGTATTTT | CASSSGWTPWAADTQYF | . | TRBV5-8 | . | TRBJ2-3
TGTGCCAGCCGACGGACAGGGATCTCAACCCAGCATTTT | CASRRTGISTQHF | . | TRBV5-8 | TRBD1 | TRBJ1-5
TGTGCCAGCAGGGGACAGGGGAAAACCTACGAGCAGTACTTC | CASRGQGKTYEQYF | . | TRBV6-1 | TRBD1 | TRBJ2-7
TGTGCCAGCAGCCACCCCAAGGGTGGACTAGCGGGAGACAACGAGCAGTACTTC | CASSHPKGGLAGDNEQYF | few | TRBV4-2 | TRBD2 | TRBJ2-7
TGTGCCAGCAGTGGACAGGGGGACTCCTACGAGCAGTACTTC | CASSGQGDSYEQYF | few | TRBV2 | TRBD1 | TRBJ2-7
TGTGCCAGCAGTTATGGGACCGGGACAGGGTTTCAGCCCCAGCATTTT | CASSYGTGTGFQPQHF | . | TRBV6-6 | TRBD1 | TRBJ1-5
TGCAGTGCGGATGAGGGTCCTGAAGCTTTCTTT | CSADEGPEAFF | few | TRBV20-1 | . | TRBJ1-1
TGTGCCAGCAGCAGCCACAACAGGACTAGCTCAGGTTGGGGGACCCAGTACTTC | CASSSHNRTSSGWGTQYF | . | TRBV11-1 | TRBD2 | TRBJ2-5
TGTGCCAGCAGTTTATGGAGCGGCTCCTACGAGCAGTACTTC | CASSLWSGSYEQYF | . | TRBV28 | . | TRBJ2-7
TGTGCCAGCAGCAGTCATGACAGGGGGAGGGAGCCGAAAGCTTTCTTT | CASSSHDRGREPKAFF | few | TRBV7-8 | TRBD1 | TRBJ1-1
TGTGCCACTTCCCCGGACTACTCCTACGAGCAGTACTTC | CATSPDYSYEQYF | . | TRBV19 | . | TRBJ2-7
TGTGCCAGCAGCTTTGGGACTAGCGGGACAGGGGATACGCAGTATTTT | CASSFGTSGTGDTQYF | . | TRBV11-2 | TRBD2 | TRBJ2-3
TGTGCCAGCACTACGACCCGGGAAAGCTCAGAGACCCAGTACTTC | CASTTTRESSETQYF | . | TRBV6-1 | . | TRBJ2-5
TGTGCCATCAGCCCGGGACAGGGGCTCTCCTACGAGCAGTACTTC | CAISPGQGLSYEQYF | few | TRBV10-3 | TRBD1 | TRBJ2-7
TGTGCCACCGGGGACTTTTTGAACACTGAAGCTTTCTTT | CATGDFLNTEAFF | few | TRBV15 | . | TRBJ1-1
TGTGCCAGCAGCGTAGGCACGGGAGGGGTGGAGACCCAGTACTTC | CASSVGTGGVETQYF | few | TRBV9 | TRBD2 | TRBJ2-5
TGTGCCAGCAGCTCTAGGTGGGGACAGGGGAACACTGAAGCTTTCTTT | CASSSRWGQGNTEAFF | . | TRBV11-1 | TRBD1 | TRBJ1-1
TGTGCCAGCAGTGAATTTTTTGAGGGAAAGACCCAGTACTTC | CASSEFFEGKTQYF | few | TRBV6-1 | . | TRBJ2-5
TGTGCCAGCAGTTACGCACTAGCGGGAGTTGGAGATACGCAGTATTTT | CASSYALAGVGDTQYF | . | TRBV6-5 | TRBD2 | TRBJ2-3
TGCAGTGCTCCTATATACAATGAGCAGTTCTTC | CSAPIYNEQFF | . | TRBV20-1 | . | TRBJ2-1
TGTGCCAGCAGCGTCGGGAGGGCCAGCGAGCAGTACTTC | CASSVGRASEQYF | few | TRBV9 | TRBD2 | TRBJ2-7
TGTGCCTCACAGCTCGGAGGGAAGCAGTACTTC | CASQLGGKQYF | . | TRBV19 | . | TRBJ2-7
TGTGCCAGCAGCTTAGATCCGGACAGGGTCTCCGAGCAGTACTTC | CASSLDPDRVSEQYF | . | TRBV11-2 | TRBD1 | TRBJ2-7